One and the same sample provided the 19 T cell receptor beta chains below, sequenced in a study of prognosis after radiotherapy for stage I lung cancer. Genomic DNA was the source, and TCR beta CDR3 was amplified from it by two-round multiplex PCR. Each TRBV and TRBJ gene had its own primer in the first PCR round. Each CDR3 protein gets one entry after TCRdb re-called the multiplex PCR reads with MiXCR. This table holds 20,000 or so distinct CDR3 sequences, approximately 26% found once. The sample in question was PBMCs, obtained before or after stereotactic body radiation therapy (not recorded which). The receptors stem from a donor over 45 with non-small cell lung cancer.

The V gene is TRBV28, the J gene TRBJ2-1; TRBD1 matches at 10 bases. The trim removed 5 bases at V and 9 bases at J, leaving 10 bases unmatched. The CDR3 totals 15 residues. Germline lookup yields CDR1 MDHEN and CDR2 SYDVKM. The CDR3 is CASSHTGTGEGEQFF. As DNA, the CDR3 is TGTGCCAGCAGTCATACCGGGACAGGGGAGGGTGAGCAGTTCTTC.

This clonotype was detected many times. The genes are TRBV12-3 or TRBV12-4 and TRBJ2-1; D is perhaps TRBD1 (5 bases). Trimming took 3 bases from V and 8 from J, leaving 11 bases between them. This CDR3 has 13 amino acids. CDR3: CASSFFRGHEQFF. The CDR3 DNA follows: TGTGCCAGCAGTTTTTTTAGGGGCCATGAGCAGTTCTTC.

This clonotype is medium-sized. The genes are TRBV30 and TRBJ1-1, with a weak D call TRBD1 (5 bases). Germline V gives CDR1 GTSNPN, CDR2 SVGIG (reference sequence). The CDR3 extends over 14 amino acids. The ends were cut back, 3 bases at V and 5 bases at J, with 16 bases in the middle. CDR3 residues: CAWRASPAGTEAFF. The CDR3 nucleotides read TGTGCCTGGAGGGCATCACCGGCAGGGACTGAAGCTTTCTTT.

For this clonotype: A single base is all that separates this from a far larger clone, so a read error is likely. The gene calls are TRBV7-6 and TRBJ2-5; TRBD2 might be the D (6 bases). CDR3 size: 17 residues. The germline CDR1 and CDR2 sequences are SGHVS and FNYEAQ. The ends were cut back, 4 bases at V and 11 bases at J, with 29 bases in the middle. The CDR3 sequence: CASSSDYPEASYNEQYF. The CDR3 nucleotides are TGTGCCAGCAGCTCGGACTACCCAGAAGCCTCCTACAATGAGCAGTACTTC.

The gene calls are TRBV29-1 and TRBJ2-2; TRBD1 is a possible D gene (6 bases). The V gene lost 6 bases and the J gene lost 9 bases, with 14 bases spanning the gap. From germline, CDR1 is SQVTM and CDR2 ANQGSEA. This CDR3 comprises 12 residues. Here the CDR3 DNA reads TGCAGCGTGCTAACAGGGTCCTGGGAGCTGTTTTTT. It yields the protein CSVLTGSWELFF.

Turning to this clonotype: A much larger clone differs by one base, so this may be a read error. The V gene is TRBV6-2 or TRBV6-3, the J gene TRBJ2-7; TRBD1 or TRBD2 may be the D gene (5 bases each). Germline lookup yields CDR1 MNHEY and CDR2 SVGEGT. The CDR3 has 15 amino acids. Written as DNA, the CDR3 is TGTGTCAGCAGTGACAACACCGGGGCCCACTACGAGCAGTACTTC. Residues: CVSSDNTGAHYEQYF.

Of note for this clonotype: Since a far larger clone is one base different, this is likely a read error. V usage is TRBV9 and J usage is TRBJ2-5; TRBD2 aligns across 9 bases. The assigned J gene may be wrong: the sequence end matches TRBJ2-1 better. The CDR3 contains 14 residues. CDR1 SGDLS and CDR2 YYNGEE come from the germline V gene. CDR3 protein: CASIAIHSGSEQFF. CDR3 bases: TGTGCCAGCATCGCAATACATAGCGGGAGTGAGCAGTTCTTC.

On this clonotype: A far larger clone is a single base away, which makes a read error likely. This chain links TRBV19 with TRBJ2-7; perhaps TRBD2 as D (5 bases). The J call may not be correct, given that the DNA end is closer to TRBJ2-5. Germline loops: CDR1 LNHDA, CDR2 SQIVND (reference sequence). This CDR3 has 16 amino acids. This CDR3 is CASSNRAFEGWETQYF. The CDR3 nucleotides are TGTGCCAGTAGTAACCGGGCTTTTGAGGGTTGGGAGACCCAGTACTTC.

This clonotype was seen at least ten times. This rearrangement joins TRBV19 to TRBJ2-6; D remains unclear. There are 14 residues in the CDR3. V dropped 7 bases and J dropped 1 base, with 8 bases sitting between them. Germline V gives CDR1 LNHDA, CDR2 SQIVND (reference sequence). As DNA, the CDR3 is TGTGCCAGTAACACGTTTTCTGGGGCCAACGTCCTGACTTTC. Translation gives CASNTFSGANVLTF.

This clonotype is a singleton in its sample. V is TRBV2 and J is TRBJ2-1; TRBD1 aligns across 7 bases. Trimming removed 8 bases from V and 6 bases from J; junction bases left unmatched: 10. Germline assignment: CDR1 SNHLY and CDR2 FYNNEI. The CDR3 extends over 14 amino acids. The CDR3 spells CASFFEDRTNEQFF. As DNA, the CDR3 is TGTGCCAGCTTTTTCGAGGACAGGACCAATGAGCAGTTCTTC.

This clonotype came up once. Since a far larger clone is one base different, this is likely a read error. The rearrangement joins TRBV6-4 to TRBJ2-2; 13 positions agree with TRBD2. Germline V CDR1 and CDR2: MRHNA, SNTAGT. The CDR3 is made up of 15 amino acids. The chain's CDR3 is CASGLAGENTWELFF. The CDR3 DNA reads as TGTGCCAGCGGACTAGCGGGGGAGAACACCTGGGAGCTGTTTTTT.

Many counts were recorded for this clonotype. The chain joins TRBV19 to TRBJ2-2; D remains unclear. Per germline, CDR1 LNHDA and CDR2 SQIVND (reference sequence). V was clipped by 6 bases and J by 9 bases, with 14 bases between them. This CDR3 spans 13 amino acids. The CDR3 region is CASSTRSERELFF. The CDR3 nucleotides are TGTGCCAGTAGCACGAGGTCGGAACGGGAGCTGTTTTTT.

Concerning this clonotype: A far larger clone differs by one base, so this is likely a read error. The chain is built from TRBV6-9 and TRBJ2-1; 9 positions match TRBD2. The length of the CDR3 is 17 residues. The germline gives CDR1 MNHGY, CDR2 SVAAGI. CDR3 amino acids: CASSYSPPSGIYNELFF. CDR3 sequence (DNA): TGTGCCAGCAGTTACTCACCCCCTAGCGGGATCTACAATGAGCTGTTCTTC.

This clonotype was recorded at least ten times. The CDR3 coding sequence is TGTGCCAGCAGTTTGAGGGCCGGGGAGCTGTTTTTT. As protein: CASSLRAGELFF. The chain links TRBV28 to TRBJ2-2; D possibly corresponds to TRBD2 (5 bases). Germline CDR1 MDHEN, CDR2 SYDVKM. V was cut by 3 bases and J by 6 bases, with 5 bases left in between. The CDR3 totals 12 residues.

This clonotype is labeled as medium-sized (0.01 to 0.1%). This chain uses TRBV13 with TRBJ2-2; 8 bases are shared with TRBD1. CDR3 length: 16 amino acids. V lost 5 bases to trimming and J lost 0 bases; unmatched junction nucleotides: 5. The germline V gene has CDR1 PRHDT and CDR2 FYEKMQ (reference sequence). The CDR3 region has the DNA TGTGCCAGCAGCCCCGAGGACAGGGCGAACACCGGGGAGCTGTTTTTT. Protein sequence: CASSPEDRANTGELFF. Full variable domain (rest looked up from reference TRBV13 and TRBJ2-2): AAGVIQSPRHLIKEKRETATLKCYPIPRHDTVYWYQQGPGQDPQFLISFYEKMQSDKGSIPDRFSAQQFSDYHSELNMSSLELGDSALYFCASSPEDRANTGELFFGEGSRLTVL.

This CDR3 reads CASSDVLQGMNTQYF. The DNA for the CDR3 is TGTGCCAGCAGCGACGTCCTCCAGGGGATGAATACGCAGTATTTT. The V gene is TRBV9, the J gene TRBJ2-3; tentative D call: TRBD1 (6 bases). Germline V gene sequence: CDR1 SGDLS, CDR2 YYNGEE. This CDR3 is 15 amino acids long. Between the trimmed V and J ends, which lost 3 bases and 7 bases, there was a span of 18 bases.

The chain recombines TRBV30 with TRBJ2-4; D not resolved. The CDR3 extends over 14 amino acids. The germline gives CDR1 GTSNPN, CDR2 SVGIG (reference sequence). The V and J ends lost 4 bases and 8 bases respectively, with 18 bases between them. For the CDR3, the DNA is TGTGCCTGGACGCCAGGCGGTTTCATCGACATTCAGTACTTC. This codes for CAWTPGGFIDIQYF.

This CDR3 is CASSPVDSNYGYTF. Here the CDR3 DNA reads TGTGCCAGCAGCCCAGTGGACAGTAACTATGGCTACACCTTC. This chain joins TRBV7-9 and TRBJ1-2, with D tentatively TRBD1 (6 bases). The CDR3 sequence is 14 residues long. Germline CDR1 and CDR2: SEHNR and FQNEAQ (reference sequence). Trimming removed 5 bases from V and 1 base from J, with 11 bases in between.

This clonotype has a count of ten or more. The rearrangement uses TRBV19 and TRBJ2-1; D is unclear. The ends were cut back, 5 bases at V and 7 bases at J, with 12 bases in the middle. The CDR3 contains 13 residues. Germline assignment: CDR1 LNHDA and CDR2 SQIVND (reference sequence). CDR3 DNA sequence: TGTGCCAGTAGTCATGCTAACCAGAATGAGCAGTTCTTC. Translating gives CASSHANQNEQFF.